This T cell receptor beta chain was retrieved from a study of tumor-infiltrating lymphocytes in primary liver carcinoma. Study at large: Measuring roughly 4 to 10 cm across, the tumors were staged as T1-T3 N0M0.

The CDR3 totals 13 residues. The germline V gene encodes CDR1 SGHAT and CDR2 FQDESV (reference sequence). Study conclusions and caveats: Tumor-blood pairs (like tumor-adjacent pairs) overlapped less than tumor region pairs did.

A note on this clonotype: The target antigen is unknown. A read error may account for a junction end that differs from germline.

Starting material of about 480 ng total RNA yielded TCR beta cDNA via a constant-region primer. It was through three nested multiplex PCR rounds of slightly modified ARM-PCR that TCR beta libraries arose. Both of the initial two PCR rounds ran for 10 cycles and employed TRBV1-TRBV30 forward primers alongside a C-beta reverse primer. TCRdb analysed the multiplex PCR reads with MiXCR anew, one entry per CDR3 protein. This sample has about 200,000 distinct CDR3 sequences, with about 85% found just once. Co-extraction of RNA and DNA was performed on roughly 20-31 mg of unsorted bulk tissue. What was sequenced was tumor tissue from primary liver carcinoma. This TCR was recovered from a man in his forties with primary liver carcinoma and hepatitis B virus infection. V is TRBV11-1 and J is TRBJ2-1; no reliable D call. In nucleotides, the CDR3 is TGTGTCAGCACCGTTGACCTGAACAATGAGCAGTTCTTC. As protein: CVSTVDLNNEQFF.